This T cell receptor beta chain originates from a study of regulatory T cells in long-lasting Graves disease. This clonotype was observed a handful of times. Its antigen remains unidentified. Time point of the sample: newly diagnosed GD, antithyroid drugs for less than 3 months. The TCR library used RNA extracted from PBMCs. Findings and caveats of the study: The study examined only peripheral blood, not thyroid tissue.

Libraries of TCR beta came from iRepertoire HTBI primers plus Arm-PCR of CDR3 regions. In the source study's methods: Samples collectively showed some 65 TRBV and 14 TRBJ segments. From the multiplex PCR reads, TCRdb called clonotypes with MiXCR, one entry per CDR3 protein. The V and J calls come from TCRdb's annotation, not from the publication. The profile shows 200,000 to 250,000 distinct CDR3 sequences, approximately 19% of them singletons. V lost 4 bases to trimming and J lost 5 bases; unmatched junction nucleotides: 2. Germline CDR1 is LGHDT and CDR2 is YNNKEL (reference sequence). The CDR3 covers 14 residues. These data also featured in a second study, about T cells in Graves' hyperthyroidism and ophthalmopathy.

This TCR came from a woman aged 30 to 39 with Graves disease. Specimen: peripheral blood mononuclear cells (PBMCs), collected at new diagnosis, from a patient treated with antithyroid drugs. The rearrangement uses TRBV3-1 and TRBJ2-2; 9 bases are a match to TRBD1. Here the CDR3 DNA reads TGTGCCAGCAGCCTGGGACAGGGAACCGGGGAGCTGTTTTTT. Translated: CASSLGQGTGELFF. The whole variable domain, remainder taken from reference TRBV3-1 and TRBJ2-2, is DTAVSQTPKYLVTQMGNDKSIKCEQNLGHDTMYWYKQDSKKFLKIMFSYNNKELIINETVPNRFSPKSPDKAHLNLHINSLELGDSAVYFCASSLGQGTGELFFGEGSRLTVL.